A selection of T cell receptor beta chains follows, all from one sample in a study of vaccination effects on CD4 cells after COVID-19. Their antigens remain unidentified. Measured with immunoSEQ multiplex PCR; TCRdb has only the in-frame clones, and not every one. The sample consists of around 20,000 clones, around 77% of them appearing once. Sequencing used CD4+ T cells from PBMCs cultured with HCoV-229E spike peptides, obtained after COVID-19 vaccination. Source of these receptors: a human donor who received a COVID-19 vaccine. The CDR3 runs from the conserved cysteine through the conserved F or W. Fields, in order: V gene, clone size, J gene, D gene, CDR3 protein, CDR3 DNA. The D gene is left open where the match is weak. A clone size is listed for some rows: how often the clone was seen (once, few, many), or a class if it is expanded.

TRBV5-8	few	TRBJ2-7	TRBD1	CASSLWTGGASEQYF	TGTGCCAGCAGCCTCTGGACAGGGGGCGCGTCCGAGCAGTACTTC
TRBV3-1/TRBV3-2	-	TRBJ2-2	-	CASSPLGGGELFF	TGTGCCAGCAGCCCCCTGGGGGGCGGGGAGCTGTTTTTT
TRBV6-1	-	TRBJ2-2	-	CASSETHNTGELFF	TGTGCCAGCAGTGAGACCCATAACACCGGGGAGCTGTTTTTT
TRBV3-1/TRBV3-2	few	TRBJ1-2	TRBD1	CASSTRDRYYGYTF	TGTGCCAGCAGCACCCGGGACAGATACTATGGCTACACCTTC
TRBV19	few	TRBJ1-5	TRBD1	CASRRDRIQNQPQHF	TGTGCCAGTAGACGGGACAGAATACAAAATCAGCCCCAGCATTTT
TRBV7-9	-	TRBJ2-2	-	CASSLSAGTTGELFF	TGTGCCAGCAGCTTATCGGCGGGTACGACCGGGGAGCTGTTTTTT
TRBV19	-	TRBJ1-1	-	CASRWADEAFF	TGTGCCAGCCGTTGGGCAGACGAAGCTTTCTTT
TRBV20-1	-	TRBJ2-5	-	CSASDGGRRRETQYF	TGCAGTGCTAGTGATGGTGGCCGCAGGCGGGAGACCCAGTACTTC
TRBV29-1	-	TRBJ2-7	-	CSVEDPYEQYF	TGCAGCGTTGAAGATCCCTACGAGCAGTACTTC
TRBV7-6	few	TRBJ1-2	-	CASSPRDGEKLDGYTF	TGTGCCAGCAGCCCCCGGGACGGCGAAAAGTTAGATGGCTACACCTTC
TRBV19	once	TRBJ2-5	-	CASSPPRGETQYF	TGTGCCAGTAGCCCCCCGAGGGGAGAGACCCAGTACTTC
TRBV5-6	few	TRBJ1-3	-	CASSLLGRSTSGNTIYF	TGTGCCAGCAGCTTGTTGGGCAGGTCGACCTCTGGAAACACCATATATTTT
TRBV11-2	-	TRBJ2-3	TRBD1	CASSFRTGNTDTQYF	TGTGCCAGCAGCTTCAGGACAGGAAACACAGATACGCAGTATTTT
TRBV12-5	-	TRBJ2-3	-	CASGPGRYSSTDTQYF	TGTGCTAGTGGCCCCGGCAGATACTCTAGCACAGATACGCAGTATTTT
TRBV7-9	-	TRBJ2-7	TRBD2	CASSLADRREFIYEQYF	TGTGCCAGCAGCTTAGCGGATCGGCGGGAGTTTATCTACGAGCAGTACTTC
TRBV5-1	few	TRBJ1-1	TRBD1	CASSLDRGTEAFF	TGCGCCAGCAGCTTGGACAGGGGCACTGAAGCTTTCTTT
TRBV6-1	-	TRBJ2-5	TRBD2	CASSATSGRLQETQYF	TGTGCCAGCAGTGCTACTAGCGGGAGACTTCAAGAGACCCAGTACTTC
TRBV19	-	TRBJ1-3	-	CASSTNGPGNTIYF	TGTGCCAGTAGTACCAACGGACCTGGAAACACCATATATTTT
TRBV2	-	TRBJ1-2	-	CASSESQSYTF	TGTGCCAGCAGTGAGTCACAGAGCTACACCTTC
TRBV3-1/TRBV3-2	-	TRBJ2-2	-	CASSPIPGTVNTGELFF	TGTGCCAGCAGCCCTATACCGGGAACTGTGAACACCGGGGAGCTGTTTTTT
TRBV7-8	-	TRBJ2-2	TRBD2	CASSLAGGANTGELFF	TGTGCCAGCAGCTTAGCTGGGGGGGCGAACACCGGGGAGCTGTTTTTT
TRBV7-2	-	TRBJ2-2	-	CASSLSGNTGELFF	TGTGCCAGCAGCTTATCCGGTAACACCGGGGAGCTGTTTTTT
TRBV18	-	TRBJ1-2	-	CASSPYKDGYTF	TGTGCCAGCTCACCCTACAAGGATGGCTACACCTTC
TRBV5-1	few	TRBJ2-1	-	CASSLRWASYNEQFF	TGCGCCAGCAGCTTGAGGTGGGCTTCCTACAATGAGCAGTTCTTC
TRBV6-1	-	TRBJ1-3	-	CASSESGAGSSGNTIYF	TGTGCCAGCAGTGAAAGCGGGGCGGGAAGCTCTGGAAACACCATATATTTT
TRBV3-1/TRBV3-2	-	TRBJ2-5	-	CASSQPVLGGTAMETQYF	TGTGCCAGCAGCCAGCCGGTATTAGGGGGGACAGCGATGGAGACCCAGTACTTC
TRBV6-5	-	TRBJ1-5	-	CASRLQGNQPQHF	TGTGCCAGCAGGTTGCAGGGTAATCAGCCCCAGCATTTT
TRBV5-1	-	TRBJ1-1	-	CASSLESGWGPGAFF	TGCGCCAGCAGCTTGGAAAGTGGCTGGGGTCCTGGGGCTTTCTTT
TRBV30	-	TRBJ2-5	-	CAWSVGGEETQYF	TGTGCCTGGAGTGTAGGCGGGGAAGAGACCCAGTACTTC